This T cell receptor (beta chain) was found in a study of early T cells in non-severe SARS-CoV-2 infection. Overall study results and limits: Matches to VDJdb favored anti-spike CD8 responses and missed private and CD4 specificities.

TCRdb independently ran MiXCR on the 5' RACE reads; one entry per CDR3 protein. The table has about 42,000 distinct CDR3 sequences, approximately 5.9% seen once. The table lists this clonotype with many counts. Its antigen is as yet unknown. The CDR3 length is 15 residues. Trimming took 7 bases from V and 0 from J; bases not matched to a gene: 6. Germline V gene data show CDR1 as MDHEN and CDR2 as SYDVKM. The chain employs TRBV28 and TRBJ2-1; TRBD2 aligns across 7 bases. This sample comprised whole blood, obtained at baseline. This sequence originates from an adult who was a healthcare worker with PCR-confirmed SARS-CoV-2 infection or an uninfected control (not recorded which). In DNA form, the CDR3 reads TGTGCCAGCATCTCCCTAGCGGTCTCCTACAATGAGCAGTTCTTC. This translates into CASISLAVSYNEQFF. Drawing the rest from reference TRBV28 and TRBJ2-1, the complete variable domain is DVKVTQSSRYLVKRTGEKVFLECVQDMDHENMFWYRQDPGLGLRLIYFSYDVKMKEKGDIPEGYSVSREKKERFSLILESASTNQTSMYLCASISLAVSYNEQFFGPGTRLTVL.